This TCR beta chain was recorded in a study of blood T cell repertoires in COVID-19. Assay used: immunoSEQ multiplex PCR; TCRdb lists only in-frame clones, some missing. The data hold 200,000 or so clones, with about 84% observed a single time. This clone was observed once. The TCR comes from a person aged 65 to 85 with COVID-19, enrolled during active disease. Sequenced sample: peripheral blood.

CDR3: CASSLTRPYMGNTIYF. CDR3 coding DNA: TGTGCCAGCAGCTTAACCAGGCCCTACATGGGTAACACCATATATTTT. This chain links TRBV7-2 with TRBJ1-3; D unresolved. The CDR3 sequence is 16 residues long. Trimming shortened V by 2 bases and J by 7 bases, and 18 bases separated the two germline ends. In germline, CDR1 is SGHTA, CDR2 FQGNSA.